The source of this T cell receptor beta chain is a study of cytomegalovirus exposure and HLA in healthy donors (dated by TCRdb to the late 2010s). Looking at the study overall: An earlier analysis of several hundred of the donors reported about 300 Gb of sequence data and around 120 million unique TCR beta sequences obtained from about 179 million T cells. In a later genetic analysis, genome-wide SNP genotypes for about three fifths of the roughly 670 donors were used, and that subset was treated as a discovery cohort. Along with the roughly 670-subject first cohort, a separate validation cohort of over a hundred different subjects was used. An early release covering 550 to 700 HLA-typed donors comprised about 300 gigabases of sequencing data and some 79 million unique TCR sequences. To study patterns of TCR occurrence, a later analysis re-analyzed previously published TCR beta repertoires from 650 to 750 donors and added high-resolution HLA genotyping. Every repertoire in the discovery cohort had been generated on one and the same sequencing platform. Donor age, sex, ethnicity and CMV serostatus were compiled alongside the repertoire data. HLA typing included class I and class II loci at four-digit resolution. Rather than using new phenotypic data, the later analysis identified candidate immune exposures from TCR beta sequences and from how often those sequences occurred across donors. Among the roughly 390 genotyped donors, about 85% belonged to the genetic ancestry cluster associated with self-reported Caucasian donors. Roughly five DR-DQ haplotypes were treated as single units for association and clustering because of strong linkage in the cohort. Among under 450 genotyped donors of the cohort, an average of approximately 240,000 unique TCR beta nucleotide sequences were sequenced per donor, about a sixth of them non-productive. The study aimed to test whether cataloging public T cell receptors could reveal signatures of past pathogen exposure. The number of typed donors differed by locus: roughly 629-640 for A, B, C, DRB1 and DQB1; approximately 520 for DQA1; around 610 for DPA1; and about 450 for DPB1. To decide whether each TCR beta V gene segment behaved as functional or pseudogenic, an earlier analysis of over 500 of the donors relied on high-throughput TCR beta sequencing. Using immunosequencing, the study profiled T cell repertoires from about 650 subjects and related those repertoires to cytomegalovirus serostatus. To predict cytomegalovirus infection status, the study combined high-throughput TCR immunosequencing, statistical association of individual TCRs with disease status, and machine learning. Overall results and qualifications from the work: A further reported finding was that TCR beta sequences accurately predicted the HLA-A and HLA-B alleles for most subjects in the first cohort. Immune exposure information for the cohort was limited to CMV serostatus. In vitro tests confirmed that a few of the cytomegalovirus-associated TCR beta chains recognize cytomegalovirus antigens. In an earlier analysis of 587 of the donors, most TCR beta V segments appeared in productive rearrangements about 87% or about 30% of the time, broadly matching IMGT annotations. A cluster of highly shared sequence variants was judged likely to represent a technical artifact of the sequencing pipeline. The authors suggested that the approach could potentially be generalized to other disease states and immunological phenotypes. Across donors, most TCR sequences were observed very rarely, whereas some public TCRs were present in many individuals. In this cohort, only TCR beta chains were sequenced, and detectable features were limited by the absence of alpha or paired-chain data. Specific HLA alleles were associated with over 15,000 TCR beta sequences at a false discovery rate of 0.05 in a later analysis. According to a later analysis, TCR association rates differed among HLA loci, with DRB1 alleles showing the most associated TCRs and HLA-C alleles showing the fewest. When HLA alleles, especially DR and DQ, strongly co-occurred, TCR associations were difficult to assign to individual alleles. Linkage disequilibrium might explain the correlated functional status among segregating V segments, but an unknown experimental factor could not be ruled out. In a later genetic analysis, a missense DCLRE1C variant was associated with V-gene and J-gene trimming of TCR beta chains, and the association was replicated in an independent cohort. Roughly 15 rarely observed V segments, including chromosome 9 orphons, were excluded from the earlier analysis of several hundred of the donors because counts were too low. According to a later analysis, parvovirus B19, influenza, CMV and Epstein-Barr virus appeared linked to several top co-occurrence clusters. The 87-base-pair reads could not distinguish some IMGT-functional V segments, including TRBV6-2 and TRBV6-3, so those segments were excluded. The presence/absence analyses assumed that sequencing depth was roughly uniform across donors, and that assumption may not be true. In a later analysis, HLA-associated TCR beta chains showed more clonal expansion and lower generation probabilities than non-associated chains that were equally common. A total of 150 to 200 TCR beta chains were listed by the study as associated with cytomegalovirus. A later analysis found that most CMV-associated TCR beta chains appeared HLA-restricted, with HLA associations seemingly driven largely by CMV exposure. A later genetic analysis reported fewer N-insertions in productive TCRs among donors in an Asian-associated ancestry cluster than the roughly 690-donor mean. HLA typing was unavailable for some donors at each locus, so association tests used only the typed subset. In both the original and validation cohorts, the classifier was reported to diagnose cytomegalovirus status with high specificity and sensitivity.

Receptor libraries were prepared by the immunoSEQ multiplex PCR assay. For the multiplex PCR, a mixture combining 60 forward primers for TCR Vbeta segments and 13 reverse primers for TCR Jbeta segments was used. A multiplex PCR assay on genomic DNA amplified the CDR3 region of rearranged TCR beta genes. The amplified TCR beta libraries were sequenced on the Illumina HiSeq System as 87-base-pair reads. The original pipeline was this. A later analysis counted approximately 76 million unique TCR beta chains across the roughly 700 repertoires, and approximately 11 million of these chains were shared by at least two donors. A nearest-neighbor algorithm error-corrected the raw reads and collapsed the reads into unique sequences, merging closely related sequences to remove PCR and sequencing errors. To assign V, D and J gene segments, CDR3 sequences were aligned to IMGT reference sequences. Each retained sequence needed at least a six-nucleotide match to both a V gene segment and a J gene segment. A rearrangement counted as productive if the CDR3 had no stop codons and remained in frame with V and J, and every other rearrangement counted as non-productive. Following IMGT convention, CDR3 was defined as the stretch from the second conserved V-encoded cysteine up to the conserved J-encoded phenylalanine. The earlier analysis of around 640 of the donors excluded sequences that lacked an unambiguous match to a single V gene segment. An earlier analysis of 587 of the donors called V segments functional above 56.7% productive rearrangements and segregating when the between-donor standard deviation exceeded 5%. A statistical classification framework was developed to diagnose cytomegalovirus status using the catalog of TCR beta chain sequences. A later analysis assigned V and J genes by comparing TCR nucleotide sequences with IMGT/GENE-DB human TR gene sequences. The TCRdist pipeline was used in a later analysis to assign CDR3 sequences and most-parsimonious VDJ recombination scenarios. A later analysis defined each TCR beta chain by its CDR3 amino acid sequence plus V-gene family, and excluded reads lacking a unique V-gene family. A later analysis removed 592 highly shared, low-generation-probability nucleotide sequences to deal with suspected cross-contamination and a sequencing artifact. For each public chain, a later analysis derived a clonal expansion index from normalized ranks of inferred template counts within each repertoire. A later analysis computed generation probabilities with a VDJ recombination model fitted to out-of-frame rearrangements, and checked the results against IGoR. In a later analysis, TCR-TCR, TCR-HLA and TCR-CMV co-occurrence was scored with hypergeometric tests, and a repertoire-size bias correction was applied to TCR pairs. False discovery rates were estimated in a later analysis by permuting HLA or CMV assignments 20 times. In a later analysis, co-occurring TCRs were grouped using DBSCAN, and TCRdist sequence similarity was added for clustering within HLA-allele-positive subsets. Repertoires with fewer than 30,000 or more than 120,000 public chains, plus five repertoires with anomalous nucleotide sharing, were excluded from co-occurrence clustering. TCRdb provides this immuneACCESS table in a form limited to in-frame rearrangements. Some clones are lacking; in checked studies, under half of them reflect an unresolved V gene, and why the rest are absent is not known. V, J and clone size are those of that table, while D and trimming were read from the DNA. Across this sample there are some 85,000 clones, with around 85% seen only once. The top ten clonotypes cover about 2% of the sample.

The junction shows trimming of 4 bases on V and 0 bases on J, plus 10 bases between the germline ends. The CDR3 goes from the cysteine to the phenylalanine over 15 residues. The read is trimmed to its CDR3 DNA, 45 bases read in frame from base 1. CDR1 and CDR2 (KGHSH, LQKENI) derive from the germline V gene. This clone was seen just once. Its antigen is unknown. No per-base quality is available; no much larger clone lies one base away. The cohort was made up of approximately 670 healthy bone marrow donors. All cohort members were sampled while nominally healthy, although unrecorded immune exposures were likely present. The donor was CMV seronegative and was included in the group of over 300 seronegative cohort members. A peripheral blood sample was collected from each donor, and TCR beta sequencing was performed on peripheral blood mononuclear cells. Genomic DNA extraction from the blood cell samples was performed with the Qiagen DNeasy Blood Extraction Kit.

In this chain, TRBV18 is recombined with TRBJ1-3; a weak D assignment points to TRBD1 (5 bases agree). The sequenced sample consisted of PBMCs. The TCR originated in a man aged 18 to 30 in good health and CMV-seronegative. CDR3 loop: CASSRDSDSGNTIYF. In nucleotides, the sequence is TGTGCCAGCTCACGAGACAGTGACTCTGGAAACACCATATATTTT.